Presented here are 32 T cell receptor beta chains from one specimen sequenced in a study of T cell changes during pregnancy in multiple sclerosis. The assay was immunoSEQ multiplex PCR, and TCRdb's table has in-frame clones only and misses some. The sample lists around 40,000 clones, approximately 91% occurring once. This specimen consisted of CD4+ T cells from peripheral blood mononuclear cells, obtained in the third trimester of pregnancy. These receptors were collected from a female donor in good health, enrolled as a control in a pregnancy study.

The sample holds a few counts of this clone. The V and J genes are TRBV5-4 and TRBJ2-7, with D tentatively TRBD2 (5 bases). Trimming removed 3 bases from V and 0 bases from J, with 13 bases in between. This CDR3 spans 15 amino acids. Germline loops: CDR1 SGHNT, CDR2 YYREEE (reference sequence). CDR3 sequence reads: CASSWTGRSSYEQYF. In DNA, the CDR3 is TGTGCCAGCAGCTGGACGGGAAGGAGCTCCTACGAGCAGTACTTC.

The chain employs TRBV10-3 and TRBJ1-1, with D unclear. V was pared by 2 bases and J by 4 bases, with 11 bases between. The CDR3 loop spans 14 amino acids. Germline loops: CDR1 ENHRY, CDR2 SYGVKD. DNA of the CDR3: TGTGCCATCAGTGAGCGGAGGCCGGGCACTGAAGCTTTCTTT. Translating gives CAISERRPGTEAFF.

The genes are TRBV10-3 and TRBJ1-2, with 8 positions matching TRBD1. Germline V lookup: CDR1 ENHRY, CDR2 SYGVKD. V shed 8 bases and J 5 bases; nucleotides not matched to a gene: 10. This CDR3 is 14 amino acids long. CDR3 protein: CAILTTGQDYGYTF. Written as DNA, the CDR3 is TGTGCCATCCTCACCACGGGACAGGATTATGGCTACACCTTC.

This chain connects TRBV7-9 to TRBJ2-1; D might be TRBD2 (5 bases). The CDR3 consists of 15 residues. V was clipped by 4 bases and J by 7 bases, with 17 bases between them. CDR1 is SEHNR and CDR2 is FQNEAQ in the germline V gene (reference sequence). Here the CDR3 DNA reads TGTGCCAGCAGCTCCGGGGAGCGTCAGAGTAATGAGCAGTTCTTC. It yields the protein CASSSGERQSNEQFF.

The chain couples TRBV10-3 to TRBJ2-1; 10 nucleotides line up with TRBD2. The CDR3 consists of 17 residues. V lost 1 base to trimming and J lost 8 bases; unmatched junction nucleotides: 11. The germline V gene has CDR1 ENHRY and CDR2 SYGVKD. The CDR3, as DNA: TGTGCCATCAGTGAGTTCTCCGGGACTAGCGCATCCCATGAGCAGTTCTTC. Translated, it gives CAISEFSGTSASHEQFF.

J is TRBJ2-7 and V is TRBV10-3; 9 bases agree with TRBD1. Germline CDR1 and CDR2: ENHRY and SYGVKD. The trim removed 3 bases at V and 5 bases at J, leaving 5 bases unmatched. The CDR3 extends over 14 amino acids. The CDR3 here is CAISEAQGANEQYF. DNA for the CDR3: TGTGCCATCAGTGAAGCACAGGGGGCTAACGAGCAGTACTTC.

The genes are TRBV1 and TRBJ1-5. TRBV1 counts as a pseudogene. There are 17 residues in the CDR3. The CDR3 protein is CTSSQGAEGGWHQPQHF. In DNA form, the CDR3 reads TGCACCAGCAGCCAGGGTGCGGAAGGCGGATGGCATCAGCCCCAGCATTTT.

The chain links TRBV7-9 to TRBJ1-1, with D unresolved. CDR3 length: 13 residues. V was cut by 3 bases and J by 4 bases, with 9 bases left in between. In germline, CDR1 is SEHNR, CDR2 FQNEAQ (reference sequence). CDR3 coding DNA: TGTGCCAGCAGCTTTCGACTCCTCACTGAAGCTTTCTTT. Its translation is CASSFRLLTEAFF.

The rearrangement joins TRBV6-5 to TRBJ1-4, with a weak D call TRBD1 (5 bases). This CDR3 spans 15 amino acids. Germline V gives CDR1 MNHEY, CDR2 SVGAGI. Trimming removed 0 bases at V and 7 bases at J, with 12 bases between. The CDR3 spells CASSYSTRGGEKLFF. DNA for the CDR3: TGTGCCAGCAGTTACTCGACGAGGGGAGGTGAAAAACTGTTTTTT.

This sequence joins TRBV4-1 and TRBJ2-1, with 8 bases aligning to TRBD2. The ends lost 1 base at V and 1 base at J; junction bases unmatched: 9. Germline CDR1 is MGHRA and CDR2 is YSYEKL. The length of the CDR3 is 18 residues. CDR3: CASSQGSGRGDSYNEQFF. The CDR3 DNA reads TGCGCCAGCAGCCAAGGTTCAGGGCGGGGGGATTCCTACAATGAGCAGTTCTTC.

The chain has TRBV30 and TRBJ2-1, with 9 bases aligning to TRBD2. The germline gives CDR1 GTSNPN, CDR2 SVGIG (reference sequence). Trimming removed 1 base from V and 15 bases from J; junction bases left unmatched: 4. The CDR3 runs to 11 residues. Here the CDR3 reads CAWSAGLAPFF. CDR3 in DNA: TGTGCCTGGAGTGCCGGACTAGCGCCGTTCTTC.

The chain uses TRBV6-1 and TRBJ1-5; 7 positions agree with TRBD1. Germline CDR1 and CDR2: MNHNS and SASEGT. The CDR3 extends over 17 amino acids. The V and J ends lost 3 bases and 0 bases, in that order; junction bases with no gene match: 8. The CDR3 spells CASSDRPTGYSNQPQHF. CDR3 nucleotide sequence: TGTGCCAGCAGTGATCGACCGACAGGGTATAGCAATCAGCCCCAGCATTTT.

The chain carries TRBV6-5 and TRBJ1-4; D perhaps matches TRBD1 (5 bases). CDR1 is MNHEY, CDR2 SVGAGI, per germline. Trimming removed 6 bases at V and 8 bases at J, with 19 bases between. The CDR3 is made up of 15 amino acids. The CDR3 coding sequence is TGTGCCAGCAGGCCCATGGGGGGAGTAGGCGAAAAACTGTTTTTT. Its protein product is CASRPMGGVGEKLFF.

V is TRBV7-2 and J is TRBJ2-3; D not certain. The V and J ends lost 8 bases and 0 bases respectively, with 9 bases between them. This CDR3 has 13 amino acids. Germline V lookup: CDR1 SGHTA, CDR2 FQGNSA. The DNA of the CDR3 is TGTGCCAGCGGAGACGGTAGCACAGATACGCAGTATTTT. It specifies CASGDGSTDTQYF.

The genes are TRBV5-1 and TRBJ2-3, with D perhaps matching TRBD1 (6 bases). The germline CDR1 and CDR2 sequences are SGHRS and YFSETQ. With 3 bases removed from V and 4 bases from J, the gap between germline ends came to 15 bases. The CDR3 loop spans 15 amino acids. Here the CDR3 DNA reads TGCGCCAGCAGCTCGGACAGATACAGGGCAGATACGCAGTATTTT. It is translated as CASSSDRYRADTQYF.

The rearrangement joins TRBV28 to TRBJ2-7; D uncertain. The germline V gene has CDR1 MDHEN and CDR2 SYDVKM. This CDR3 is built from 14 residues. The V and J ends lost 4 bases and 0 bases respectively, with 10 bases between them. CDR3 sequence reads: CASSSPSSSYEQYF. The DNA for the CDR3 is TGTGCCAGCAGTTCGCCTTCTAGCTCCTACGAGCAGTACTTC.

The chain has TRBV6-1 and TRBJ2-1; D unresolved. Trimming stripped 6 bases from V and 8 bases from J, with 8 bases between. There are 11 residues in the CDR3. CDR1 and CDR2 from the germline V gene are MNHNS and SASEGT. CDR3 nucleotide sequence: TGTGCCAGCAGGACATGGGATGAGCAGTTCTTC. Translating it yields CASRTWDEQFF.

This chain uses TRBV5-1 with TRBJ2-7; weak D call: TRBD1 (6 bases). From germline, CDR1 is SGHRS and CDR2 YFSETQ. V dropped 6 bases and J dropped 2 bases, with 15 bases sitting between them. The CDR3 totals 14 residues. The CDR3 DNA reads TGCGCCAGCACCTCCGAGACAGGAGCCTACGAGCAGTACTTC. Its translation: CASTSETGAYEQYF.

The V gene is TRBV9, the J gene TRBJ1-1, with D perhaps TRBD1 (5 bases). The CDR3 has 15 amino acids. Looked up from germline, CDR1 is SGDLS and CDR2 is YYNGEE. Trimming took off 0 bases at V and 3 bases at J, with 12 bases between the two ends. CDR3 nucleotides: TGTGCCAGCAGCGTAGCTCAGGGATCGTACACTGAAGCTTTCTTT. Its protein product is CASSVAQGSYTEAFF.

This clone was observed a single time. The genes are TRBV4-1 and TRBJ1-6; D gene unclear. Trimming took 0 bases from V and 2 from J, leaving 17 bases between them. Germline CDR1 is MGHRA and CDR2 is YSYEKL. The CDR3 extends over 19 amino acids. The CDR3 sequence is CASSQDLVGSATYNSPLHF. The CDR3 DNA follows: TGCGCCAGCAGCCAAGATCTTGTCGGGTCGGCGACCTATAATTCACCCCTCCACTTT.

The chain links TRBV4-1 to TRBJ2-3; D call uncertain. Germline assignment: CDR1 MGHRA and CDR2 YSYEKL. CDR3 length: 12 residues. V was trimmed by 2 bases and J by 2 bases, leaving 2 bases between them. Here the CDR3 reads CASSQYTDTQYF. The CDR3 nucleotides read TGCGCCAGCAGCCAATACACAGATACGCAGTATTTT.

The rearrangement uses TRBV5-1 and TRBJ2-2; no definite D call. CDR3 length: 14 residues. Germline V gene data show CDR1 as SGHRS and CDR2 as YFSETQ. V gave up 5 bases and J gave up 3 bases, with 11 bases separating them. The CDR3 DNA sequence: TGCGCCAGCAGAGCGTTACCGGACACCGGGGAGCTGTTTTTT. This codes for CASRALPDTGELFF. Drawing the rest from reference TRBV5-1 and TRBJ2-2, the complete variable domain is KAGVTQTPRYLIKTRGQQVTLSCSPISGHRSVSWYQQTPGQGLQFLFEYFSETQRNKGNFPGRFSGRQFSNSRSEMNVSTLELGDSALYLCASRALPDTGELFFGEGSRLTVL.

The V gene is TRBV27, the J gene TRBJ2-5; possibly TRBD2 for D (5 bases). CDR1 and CDR2 from the germline V gene are MNHEY and SMNVEV (reference sequence). V shed 7 bases and J shed 9 bases, with 15 bases lying between them. This CDR3 has 12 residues. In nucleotides, the CDR3 is TGTGCCAGCATGAACAGCCCCGGGGCCCAGTACTTC. It codes for CASMNSPGAQYF.

This chain uses TRBV5-1 with TRBJ2-2; 8 nucleotides align to TRBD2. The CDR3 has 16 residues. Losses at the gene ends were 4 bases for V and 6 bases for J; bases not matched to a gene: 11. Germline CDR1 reads SGHRS; CDR2 reads YFSETQ. CDR3 nucleotide sequence: TGCGCCAGCAGCCCGGGGGGGTCTTCCGGGGCCGGGGAGCTGTTTTTT. This gives the protein CASSPGGSSGAGELFF.

The chain joins TRBV5-1 to TRBJ1-1; 11 bases match TRBD1. Germline V gene lookup returns CDR1 SGHRS and CDR2 YFSETQ. The trim removed 6 bases at V and 0 bases at J, leaving 4 bases unmatched. CDR3 length equals 15 residues. The CDR3 nucleotides are TGCGCCAGCAAAGGACAGGGGGCGATGAACACTGAAGCTTTCTTT. This codes for CASKGQGAMNTEAFF.

The DNA of the CDR3 is TGCGCCAGCAGCTTGCAAGTTAGTTCGATCGAGCAGTACTTC. It encodes CASSLQVSSIEQYF. The chain has TRBV5-1 and TRBJ2-7, with D unresolved. The V gene's germline CDR1 is SGHRS and CDR2 YFSETQ. The CDR3 spans 14 residues. Trimming shortened V by 1 base and J by 6 bases, and 14 bases separated the two germline ends.

This chain connects TRBV11-3 to TRBJ2-2; D is unclear. The CDR3 runs to 12 residues. V lost 1 base and J lost 6, with 3 bases in between. Germline assignment: CDR1 SGHNT and CDR2 YENEEA. CDR3: CASSLAAGELFF. The CDR3 DNA sequence: TGTGCCAGCAGCTTAGCTGCCGGGGAGCTGTTTTTT.

The chain links TRBV14 to TRBJ2-7, with D perhaps TRBD1 (5 bases). Looked up from germline, CDR1 is SGHDN and CDR2 is FVKESK. The CDR3 contains 12 residues. V was cut by 0 bases and J by 9 bases, with 9 bases left in between. CDR3 residues: CASSQEGARQYF. Here the CDR3 DNA reads TGTGCCAGCAGCCAAGAAGGGGCGCGGCAGTACTTC.

V gene TRBV11-3 combines with J gene TRBJ2-2; TRBD2 aligns across 7 bases. This CDR3 region has 18 residues. V lost 1 base, J lost 0 bases, and 8 bases stayed unmatched. From germline, CDR1 is SGHNT and CDR2 YENEEA. The DNA of the CDR3 is TGTGCCAGCAGCTTAGGTCTCGGGGAGGGACCGAACACCGGGGAGCTGTTTTTT. The encoded protein is CASSLGLGEGPNTGELFF.

J is TRBJ2-7 and V is TRBV6-6; TRBD1 is a possible D gene (6 bases). Looked up from germline, CDR1 is MNHNY and CDR2 is SVGAGI (reference sequence). This CDR3 has 13 amino acids. Trimming took 6 bases from V and 7 from J, leaving 16 bases between them. CDR3 DNA sequence: TGTGCCAGCAGCTTTACAGGGACGGGAGAGCAGTACTTC. It codes for CASSFTGTGEQYF.

This chain links TRBV5-1 with TRBJ2-7; 7 bases align to TRBD1. V was pared by 0 bases and J by 2 bases, with 2 bases of the junction left unmatched. Germline values: CDR1 SGHRS, CDR2 YFSETQ. This CDR3 contains 14 residues. CDR3 amino acids: CASSLGDRAYEQYF. The CDR3 DNA follows: TGCGCCAGCAGCTTGGGCGACAGGGCCTACGAGCAGTACTTC.

The V and J genes are TRBV7-3 and TRBJ1-2, with TRBD1 as a possible D gene (6 bases). V lost 3 bases and J lost 5, with 16 bases in between. CDR3 size: 15 residues. Germline V gene sequence: CDR1 SGHTA, CDR2 FQGTGA. The CDR3 nucleotides read TGTGCCAGCAGCTTGAATGGGGGCGCAGAATATGGCTACACCTTC. This encodes CASSLNGGAEYGYTF.